The 21 T cell receptor beta chains below were found in one sample sequenced in a study of early T cells in non-severe SARS-CoV-2 infection. TCRdb fed the 5' RACE reads into MiXCR, producing one record per CDR3 protein. The sample yields some 67,000 distinct CDR3 sequences, 9% to 10% seen once. Sequencing was performed on whole blood, taken at baseline. The receptors originated from an adult who was a healthcare worker with PCR-confirmed SARS-CoV-2 infection or an uninfected control (not recorded which).

This clonotype turned up a few times. This sequence joins TRBV7-9 and TRBJ2-1, with 8 nucleotides matching TRBD1. Germline V gene data show CDR1 as SEHNR and CDR2 as FQNEAQ (reference sequence). Trimming at V came to 7 bases and at J to 0 bases, leaving 5 bases not matched to a gene. The CDR3 sequence is 15 residues long. CDR3 protein: CASTQGANSYNEQFF. The CDR3 DNA is TGTGCCAGCACCCAGGGGGCTAACTCCTACAATGAGCAGTTCTTC.

The V call is TRBV28, the J call TRBJ1-2, with no clear D. The germline V gene encodes CDR1 MDHEN and CDR2 SYDVKM. V dropped 5 bases and J dropped 4 bases, with 11 bases sitting between them. The CDR3 is made up of 13 amino acids. CDR3 coding DNA: TGTGCCAGCAGTCTGCAGGAACTCTATGGCTACACCTTC. Residues: CASSLQELYGYTF.

This chain links TRBV5-4 with TRBJ2-3; D possibly corresponds to TRBD2 (5 bases). Germline loops: CDR1 SGHNT, CDR2 YYREEE (reference sequence). Trimming stripped 0 bases from V and 2 bases from J, with 10 bases between. The CDR3 spans 15 residues. This CDR3 reads CASSLGGSPTDTQYF. The CDR3 DNA sequence: TGTGCCAGCAGCTTGGGAGGGAGTCCCACAGATACGCAGTATTTT.

Only a few counts were recorded for this clonotype. The chain employs TRBV18 and TRBJ2-4, with 7 bases lining up with TRBD1. CDR1 and CDR2 from the germline V gene are KGHSH and LQKENI. Trimming took 4 bases from V and 4 from J; bases not matched to a gene: 13. CDR3 size: 17 residues. CDR3 region: CASSQETGRFTKNIQYF. The CDR3 coding sequence is TGTGCCAGCTCACAGGAGACAGGGCGGTTTACGAAAAACATTCAGTACTTC. Full variable domain (rest looked up from reference TRBV18 and TRBJ2-4): NAGVMQNPRHLVRRRGQEARLRCSPMKGHSHVYWYRQLPEEGLKFMVYLQKENIIDESGMPKERFSAEFPKEGPSILRIQQVVRGDSAAYFCASSQETGRFTKNIQYFGAGTRLSVL.

The genes are TRBV20-1 and TRBJ2-2; D is perhaps TRBD2 (5 bases). This CDR3 has 14 residues. V was trimmed by 3 bases and J by 2 bases, leaving 10 bases between them. In germline, CDR1 is DFQATT, CDR2 SNEGSKA (reference sequence). CDR3 sequence (DNA): TGCAGTGCTAGCGGGAAGACCAACACCGGGGAGCTGTTTTTT. Translation: CSASGKTNTGELFF.

This clonotype showed up just a few times. The chain joins TRBV29-1 to TRBJ2-1; D unclear. The CDR3 runs 11 residues. Germline loops: CDR1 SQVTM, CDR2 ANQGSEA. Trimming pared 3 bases from V and 9 bases from J, leaving 9 bases between. CDR3 sequence: CSVDLVSEQFF. DNA for the CDR3: TGCAGCGTTGACTTGGTGAGTGAGCAGTTCTTC.

As to this clonotype: A much larger clone lies one base from this, so it may be a read error. The chain has TRBV6-5 and TRBJ2-6; 7 bases line up with TRBD2. The CDR3 has 17 amino acids. The germline CDR1 and CDR2 sequences are MNHEY and SVGAGI. Written as DNA, the CDR3 is TGTGCCAGCAATTACCGGGGGGACTTCTCTGGGGCCAACGTCCTGACTTTC. As protein: CASNYRGDFSGANVLTF.

This clonotype was counted at least ten times. This rearrangement joins TRBV6-5 to TRBJ1-6; D call uncertain. The V gene's germline CDR1 is MNHEY and CDR2 SVGAGI. This CDR3 contains 15 residues. With 0 bases removed from V and 6 bases from J, the gap between germline ends came to 9 bases. Here the CDR3 DNA reads TGTGCCAGCAGTTACTCCCGGGAGCCTAATTCACCCCTCCACTTT. This sequence encodes CASSYSREPNSPLHF.

This clonotype showed up many times. The chain recombines TRBV5-4 with TRBJ1-2, with D possibly being TRBD1 (5 bases). This CDR3 spans 14 amino acids. Trimming left V 3 bases short and J 7 bases short, with 16 bases between. Germline CDR1 reads SGHNT; CDR2 reads YYREEE (reference sequence). Here the CDR3 reads CASSSSWGRVGYTF. The CDR3 bases are TGTGCCAGCAGCTCCTCTTGGGGGAGGGTTGGCTACACCTTC.

In this sample, this clonotype turned up many times. The CDR3 reads CSARDRGSDTQYF. In DNA form, the CDR3 reads TGCAGCGCCAGGGACAGGGGATCAGATACGCAGTATTTT. V usage is TRBV29-1 and J usage is TRBJ2-3; 10 bases are shared with TRBD1. The CDR3 spans 13 residues. Looked up from germline, CDR1 is SQVTM and CDR2 is ANQGSEA. After removal of 7 bases from V and 4 bases from J, the junction contained 5 bases not matched to a gene.

Details on this clonotype: This could be a read error, since a much larger clone is one nucleotide away. The chain couples TRBV7-2 to TRBJ2-7, with TRBD2 matching over 9 bases. The germline V gene has CDR1 SGHTA and CDR2 FQGNSA. This CDR3 has 14 amino acids. With 10 bases clipped from V and 0 bases from J, the junction kept 7 bases outside the gene matches. This chain's CDR3 is CANKGGRGSYEQYF. For the CDR3, the DNA is TGTGCCAACAAGGGCGGGAGGGGCTCCTACGAGCAGTACTTC.

This clonotype was observed many times. This chain joins TRBV27 and TRBJ1-5, with no clear D. Looked up from germline, CDR1 is MNHEY and CDR2 is SMNVEV (reference sequence). The V end lost 6 bases, the J end lost 0 bases, and 12 bases lay between the germline ends. This CDR3 is built from 15 residues. This CDR3 reads CASSIGPYSNQPQHF. In DNA form, the CDR3 reads TGTGCCAGCAGCATAGGGCCGTATAGCAATCAGCCCCAGCATTTT.

This clonotype was recorded a few times. The genes are TRBV20-1 and TRBJ2-1; weak D call: TRBD2 (5 bases). V was shortened by 0 bases and J by 4 bases, with 13 bases between the two germline ends. The CDR3 totals 15 residues. Germline V gene lookup returns CDR1 DFQATT and CDR2 SNEGSKA (reference sequence). CDR3 residues: CSARDSGGRYNEQFF. The CDR3 coding sequence is TGCAGTGCTAGAGATTCAGGAGGCAGGTACAATGAGCAGTTCTTC.

At least ten counts were recorded for this clonotype. The V and J genes are TRBV7-3 and TRBJ2-2; 8 bases line up with TRBD2. With 8 bases clipped from V and 3 bases from J, the junction kept 5 bases outside the gene matches. Germline CDR1 reads SGHTA; CDR2 reads FQGTGA. The CDR3 loop spans 14 amino acids. CDR3 sequence: CASGSGGDTGELFF. CDR3 coding DNA: TGTGCCAGCGGTTCCGGGGGGGACACCGGGGAGCTGTTTTTT.

At least ten counts were recorded for this clonotype. The V and J genes are TRBV12-3 or TRBV12-4 and TRBJ2-1, with 13 bases aligning to TRBD2. The CDR3 sequence is 15 residues long. V shed 5 bases, J shed 8 bases, and the junction held 6 bases outside the gene matches. For the CDR3, the DNA is TGTGCCAGCAGTCTACTAGCGGGAGGGAGGGATGAGCAGTTCTTC. Its translation: CASSLLAGGRDEQFF.

In this sample, this clonotype turned up a few times. The chain combines TRBV9 with TRBJ2-1; the D call may be TRBD1 or TRBD2 (5 bases each). V lost 0 bases to trimming and J lost 4 bases, with 8 bases between them. This CDR3 is built from 14 residues. Germline lookup yields CDR1 SGDLS and CDR2 YYNGEE. CDR3 nucleotide sequence: TGTGCCAGCAGCGTAGCGGGGCTTTACAATGAGCAGTTCTTC. Protein: CASSVAGLYNEQFF.

The sample holds many counts of this clonotype. The gene calls are TRBV28 and TRBJ2-3; 8 nucleotides agree with TRBD2. The CDR3 is 16 amino acids. The V and J ends lost 10 bases and 0 bases, in that order; junction bases with no gene match: 12. Germline-derived CDR1 and CDR2 are MDHEN and SYDVKM. The DNA for the CDR3 is TGTGCCATACTCAACCGTAGCGGGATGAGCACAGATACGCAGTATTTT. Translated, it gives CAILNRSGMSTDTQYF. The complete variable domain, with remaining parts taken from reference TRBV28 and TRBJ2-3, reads DVKVTQSSRYLVKRTGEKVFLECVQDMDHENMFWYRQDPGLGLRLIYFSYDVKMKEKGDIPEGYSVSREKKERFSLILESASTNQTSMYLCAILNRSGMSTDTQYFGPGTRLTVL.

This clonotype has just a few counts. The V call is TRBV3-1, the J call TRBJ2-2, with D unresolved. This CDR3 comprises 16 residues. V gave up 0 bases and J gave up 2 bases, with 10 bases separating them. CDR1 is LGHDT, CDR2 YNNKEL, per germline (reference sequence). The CDR3 sequence is CASSQETVVNTGELFF. The CDR3 region has the DNA TGTGCCAGCAGCCAAGAGACGGTGGTAAACACCGGGGAGCTGTTTTTT.

This clonotype was detected only a few times. The CDR3 DNA sequence: TGTGCCAGCAGTTACGGGGTCTACTATGGCTACACCTTC. Amino acids: CASSYGVYYGYTF. The rearrangement links TRBV6-5 to TRBJ1-2; no clear D. The ends were cut back, 2 bases at V and 3 bases at J, with 7 bases in the middle. CDR1 and CDR2 from the germline V gene are MNHEY and SVGAGI. This CDR3 is 13 amino acids long.

A few counts support this clonotype. The chain has TRBV20-1 and TRBJ2-7; tentatively, D is TRBD1 (6 bases). Per germline, CDR1 DFQATT and CDR2 SNEGSKA (reference sequence). V was shortened by 5 bases and J by 4 bases, with 12 bases between the two germline ends. There are 12 residues in the CDR3. The DNA of the CDR3 is TGCAGTGCTGGCCGGGACACTTACGAGCAGTACTTC. Amino acid sequence: CSAGRDTYEQYF.

V usage is TRBV29-1 and J usage is TRBJ2-1; D uncertain. The CDR3 has 13 amino acids. Germline CDR1 SQVTM, CDR2 ANQGSEA. Trimming cost V 5 bases and J 6 bases, with 14 bases left between them. The CDR3 bases are TGCAGCGTTAATTTGATTGGGGTCAATGAGCAGTTCTTC. Encoded protein: CSVNLIGVNEQFF.